The 13 T cell receptor beta chains given below trace back to one sample, sequenced in a study of cytomegalovirus exposure and HLA in healthy donors. The PCR was carried out with 60 Vbeta primers and 13 Jbeta primers. TCRdb's table, derived via immunoSEQ multiplex PCR, lists solely in-frame clones and lacks some. This sample has around 100,000 clones, with around 83% found just once. The specimen sequenced was PBMCs. The receptor source for this set is a man in his thirties or forties in good health and CMV-seronegative.

The V call is TRBV29-1, the J call TRBJ1-2; a weak D match, TRBD1 (5 bases). From germline, CDR1 is SQVTM and CDR2 ANQGSEA. This CDR3 is built from 13 residues. V was trimmed by 2 bases and J by 2 bases, leaving 9 bases between them. CDR3 nucleotide sequence: TGCAGCGTTGAATTGCCAGGGAACTATGGCTACACCTTC. This encodes CSVELPGNYGYTF.

The chain combines TRBV9 with TRBJ1-6, with D perhaps matching TRBD1 (6 bases). CDR1 is SGDLS and CDR2 is YYNGEE in the germline V gene. CDR3 length: 15 amino acids. V dropped 0 bases and J dropped 7 bases, with 11 bases sitting between them. The CDR3 spells CASSVVEGGNSPLHF. CDR3 DNA sequence: TGTGCCAGCAGCGTAGTGGAAGGGGGAAATTCACCCCTCCACTTT.

The gene calls are TRBV5-4 and TRBJ2-7; TRBD1 agrees at 7 bases. V lost 2 bases and J lost 1; bases outside the gene matches: 3. The length of the CDR3 is 14 residues. From germline, CDR1 is SGHNT and CDR2 YYREEE (reference sequence). Here the CDR3 DNA reads TGTGCCAGCAGCTTCAGACAGGGATCCTACGAGCAGTACTTC. Amino acid sequence: CASSFRQGSYEQYF.

The sample holds a few counts of this clone. This chain links TRBV2 with TRBJ2-1, with 7 bases lining up with TRBD2. The V gene end was trimmed by 1 base and the J gene end by 3 bases; junction bases not matched to a gene: 6. This CDR3 spans 16 amino acids. Germline V gives CDR1 SNHLY, CDR2 FYNNEI. This chain's CDR3 is CASSEGRGGDYNEQFF. In nucleotides, the CDR3 is TGTGCCAGCAGTGAAGGTCGTGGGGGGGACTACAATGAGCAGTTCTTC.

The CDR3 sequence is CSVEDPGEPQHF. In DNA, the CDR3 is TGCAGCGTTGAAGACCCAGGGGAACCCCAGCATTTT. This chain connects TRBV29-1 to TRBJ1-5; tentatively, D is TRBD1 (6 bases). Germline V lookup: CDR1 SQVTM, CDR2 ANQGSEA. V lost 0 bases, J lost 10 bases, and 10 bases lay in between. CDR3 length: 12 amino acids.

This chain connects TRBV15 to TRBJ1-6, with D unresolved. CDR3 length: 12 amino acids. Germline CDR1 LNHNV, CDR2 YYDKDF (reference sequence). V was cut by 0 bases and J by 14 bases, with 8 bases left in between. The CDR3 region is CATSRDSGSLHF. CDR3 nucleotides: TGTGCCACCAGCAGAGATTCGGGGTCCCTCCACTTT.

The gene calls are TRBV6-6 and TRBJ2-7, with D perhaps matching TRBD1 (5 bases). The germline CDR1 and CDR2 sequences are MNHNY and SVGAGI (reference sequence). This CDR3 contains 13 residues. Trimming stripped 2 bases from V and 3 bases from J, with 8 bases between. CDR3 DNA sequence: TGTGCCAGCAGTTACGACAGCTACTACGAGCAGTACTTC. Translation: CASSYDSYYEQYF.

The chain links TRBV5-6 to TRBJ2-5, with unresolved D. V was pared by 0 bases and J by 6 bases, with 6 bases between. The CDR3 length is 12 residues. The germline gives CDR1 SGHDT, CDR2 YYEEEE. The CDR3 protein is CASSLGTQTQYF. The CDR3 nucleotides read TGTGCCAGCAGCTTGGGAACTCAGACCCAGTACTTC.

This rearrangement joins TRBV28 to TRBJ2-2, with a tentative D call TRBD2 (5 bases). Trimming took 4 bases from V and 5 from J, leaving 11 bases between them. The germline CDR1 and CDR2 sequences are MDHEN and SYDVKM. CDR3 length: 14 residues. CDR3 residues: CASSSPGMTGELFF. In nucleotides, the CDR3 is TGTGCCAGCAGTTCCCCGGGAATGACCGGGGAGCTGTTTTTT.

The J gene is TRBJ2-5, the V gene TRBV7-7, with 9 nucleotides matching TRBD1. Germline assignment: CDR1 SSHAT and CDR2 FNYEAQ (reference sequence). Germline trimming cut 5 bases from V and 2 bases from J; bases unmatched to any gene: 3. The length of the CDR3 is 14 residues. This CDR3 is CASSPDRGQETQYF. The CDR3 coding sequence is TGTGCCAGCAGCCCCGACAGGGGGCAAGAGACCCAGTACTTC.

The rearrangement uses TRBV27 and TRBJ1-5; perhaps TRBD1 as D (5 bases). The CDR3 loop spans 15 amino acids. The ends were cut back, 5 bases at V and 3 bases at J, with 14 bases in the middle. Germline values: CDR1 MNHEY, CDR2 SMNVEV (reference sequence). This CDR3 reads CASSTSQGLNQPQHF. The CDR3 coding sequence is TGTGCCAGCAGTACGAGCCAGGGACTCAATCAGCCCCAGCATTTT.

V is TRBV7-9 and J is TRBJ2-3, with 8 bases fitting TRBD1. CDR1 is SEHNR and CDR2 is FQNEAQ in the germline V gene (reference sequence). This CDR3 spans 15 amino acids. The trim removed 5 bases at V and 2 bases at J, leaving 6 bases unmatched. The CDR3 sequence: CASSQRQGSTDTQYF. The CDR3 DNA follows: TGTGCCAGCAGCCAGCGACAGGGGTCCACAGATACGCAGTATTTT.

The chain is built from TRBV28 and TRBJ1-5; 9 bases agree with TRBD1. The CDR3 runs 15 residues. Trimming removed 7 bases from V and 4 bases from J; junction bases left unmatched: 8. Germline V gene sequence: CDR1 MDHEN, CDR2 SYDVKM. The CDR3 coding sequence is TGTGCCAGCAACAACCGGGACAGGGTTAATCAGCCCCAGCATTTT. Translated, it gives CASNNRDRVNQPQHF.